Sequencing of this TCR beta chain was carried out in a study of beta chain features in type 1 diabetes. Whole-study context: Sorted cells numbering around 110,000,000 were examined across all samples. Study-level results: Type 1 diabetes patients had moderately but significantly shorter TCRB CDR3s in all four CD4+ subsets.

What was sequenced were expressed TCRB transcripts, since all of the isolated RNA had been reverse transcribed. The method was immunoSEQ multiplex PCR; TCRdb's version includes in-frame clones alone and lacks a portion of them. Of around 280,000 clones listed, approximately 15% are singletons. Comments on this clone: The antigen remains undetermined.

V was pared by 1 base and J by 1 base, with 6 bases of the junction left unmatched. The germline V gene encodes CDR1 GTSNPN and CDR2 SVGIG (reference sequence). The CDR3 sequence is 15 residues long. CD45RO/CCR7/CD25/CD127/CD95/CD27 separated CD4+ naive, central memory, regulatory and stem cell-like memory cells by sorting. This TCR was recovered from a man aged 18 to 35 with type 1 diabetes. The V and J genes are TRBV30 and TRBJ2-5, with 7 bases that match TRBD1. The sample was naive CD4+ T cells from blood. The CDR3 spells CAWSDRGYSQETQYF. The CDR3 DNA follows: TGTGCCTGGAGTGACAGGGGTTATTCCCAAGAGACCCAGTACTTC.